This TCR beta chain was observed in a study of T cells in Graves' hyperthyroidism and ophthalmopathy. Study-level results: For ophthalmopathy, model prediction preceded onset by a median 6.5 months. Using 13 V-J features, a model discriminated ophthalmopathy from stable hyperthyroidism.

Every diagnosis used clinical symptoms, serum thyroxine and TRAb, thyroid ultrasound and orbital computed tomography. This clonotype has a single count. As yet, its antigen is unknown. At one of its ends the junction is not consistent with the germline gene, which may arise from a read error. Germline V gene data show CDR1 as LNHDA and CDR2 as SQIVND (reference sequence). The CDR3 totals 15 residues. There were TCR beta CDR3 regions amplified from RNA transcripts. Carried out on the TCR CDR3, a first-round RT-PCR used the HTBI primer set. TCRdb reanalysed the multiplex PCR reads using MiXCR and keeps one entry per CDR3 protein. The sample consists of approximately 570,000 distinct CDR3 sequences, around 20% of them appearing once.

The chain is built from TRBV19 and TRBJ1-1; tentatively, D is TRBD1 (6 bases). The sequence was obtained from a man aged 40-49 years with Graves' ophthalmopathy. The sample was blood. The CDR3 sequence is CASSKGQLMNIEAFF. In nucleotides, the CDR3 is TGTGCCAGTAGTAAGGGACAATTAATGAACATTGAAGCTTTCTTT.